This T cell receptor beta chain was profiled in a study of blood T cell repertoires in COVID-19 (dated by TCRdb to 2018 to 2020). About the investigation overall: The collaborator samples originated in the United States, Italy and Spain and spanned the acute and convalescent phases of COVID-19. A de-identified subject ID, COVID-19 status, age in years and sex were almost always included in the sample metadata. The material from the prospective study consisted of cDNA or gDNA derived from T cells, B-cell-depleted T cells, or PBMCs. The dataset comprised deeply sampled blood TCRbeta repertoires from subjects exposed to, actively infected with, or recovered from COVID-19. The samples were drawn from the first 160 participants of the ongoing ImmuneRACE study and from over a thousand subjects provided by 6 global collaborators. A freely available public database, intended as a resource for researchers studying the immune response to SARS-CoV-2, is where the repertoires were released. Where available, HLA class I and class II types were obtained from metadata supplied by the sample provider rather than from assay-based typing. Study-level results and caveats: Clinical and demographic metadata were provided uncurated, with the amount varying by source and participant.

Each collaborating institution followed its own protocols to collect whole blood in K2EDTA tubes. For TCRbeta analysis, collaborators shipped samples as frozen whole blood, isolated PBMCs, or DNA extracted from either of those sample types. To note about this clone: The specificity of this receptor is unknown. The input lacks base qualities; no much larger clone sits a single base away.

The immunoSEQ Assay, a bias-controlled multiplex PCR, was used to amplify TCRbeta CDR3 regions from genomic DNA. For the original study's pipeline: Within the assay, amplification of reference gene primers was used to estimate how many nucleated cells each sample contained. To quantify the absolute abundance of each unique TCRbeta CDR3 rearrangement, sequence reads were collapsed and filtered. For each sample, productive Simpson clonality was calculated as the square root of Simpson's diversity index over productive rearrangements. TCRdb took this table from immuneACCESS and kept in-frame rearrangements with V and J called. Such tables lack part of the clones; where checked against another copy, unresolved V genes explain under half of the gap, and the rest is unexplained. V and J calls and clone size are copied from that table; D and trimming were computed from the DNA. This sample is represented by roughly 250,000 clones; roughly 80% of them were singletons. The biggest ten clones account for around 4.1% of the sample.

Counted from cysteine to phenylalanine, this CDR3 has 14 amino acids. The DNA shown is the 42-base CDR3, in frame from base 1. Germline trimming: 10 bases from V, 1 base from J; junction bases outside gene matches: 5. For CDR1 and CDR2, the germline V gene lists MNHEY and SVGAGI. The sample was peripheral blood. The sequence joins TRBV6-5 to TRBJ1-3; the central 9 bases match TRBD1. The TCR originated in a woman aged 35 to 49 with active or convalescent COVID-19. The CDR3 region: CAIGQGWSGNTIYF. The nucleotide sequence is given as TGTGCCATTGGACAGGGGTGGTCTGGAAACACCATATATTTT.